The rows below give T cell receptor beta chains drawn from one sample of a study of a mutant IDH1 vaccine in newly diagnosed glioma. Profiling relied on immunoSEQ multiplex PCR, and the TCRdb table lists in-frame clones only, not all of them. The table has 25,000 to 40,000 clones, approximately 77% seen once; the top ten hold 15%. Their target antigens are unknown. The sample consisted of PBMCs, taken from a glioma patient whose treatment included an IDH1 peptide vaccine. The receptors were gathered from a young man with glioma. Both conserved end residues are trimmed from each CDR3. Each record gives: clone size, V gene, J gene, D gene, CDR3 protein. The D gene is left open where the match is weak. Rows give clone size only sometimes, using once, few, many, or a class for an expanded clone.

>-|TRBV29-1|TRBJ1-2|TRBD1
SAEDNSGQIYT
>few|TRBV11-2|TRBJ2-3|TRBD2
ASSLTGLAGGLGTDTQY
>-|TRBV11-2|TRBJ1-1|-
ASSLFEAF
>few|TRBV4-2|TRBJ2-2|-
ASSFRTSTGELF
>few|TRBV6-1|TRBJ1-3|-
ASSETSGNTIY
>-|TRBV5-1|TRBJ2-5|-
ASSWNGLTYQETQY
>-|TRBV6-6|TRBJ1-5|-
ASSPQPTTQPQH
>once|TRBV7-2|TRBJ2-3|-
ASSLSRDSTDTQY
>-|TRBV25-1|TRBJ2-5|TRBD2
ASSLRESGGGSETQY
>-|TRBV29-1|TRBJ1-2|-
SVERQGSAGYT
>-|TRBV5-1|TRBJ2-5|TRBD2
ASSLAAGEETQY
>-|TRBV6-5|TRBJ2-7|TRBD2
ASSRTSGSMGEQY
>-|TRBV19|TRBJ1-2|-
ASTEKEDWALRGYT
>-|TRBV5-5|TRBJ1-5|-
ASSPLVRDQPQH
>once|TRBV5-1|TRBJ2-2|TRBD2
ASSFSGTSGIPGELF
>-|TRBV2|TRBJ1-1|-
ASSGPWEGTNTEAF
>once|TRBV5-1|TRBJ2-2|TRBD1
ASTPGTGVLTGELF
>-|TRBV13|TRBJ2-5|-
ASSSRGEQETQY
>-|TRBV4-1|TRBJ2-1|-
ASSASTDSYNEQF
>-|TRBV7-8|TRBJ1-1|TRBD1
ASSFQGADTEAF
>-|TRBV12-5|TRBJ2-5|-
ASGLATGTAYQETQY
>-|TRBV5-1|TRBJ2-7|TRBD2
ASSLGLAGSEGEQY
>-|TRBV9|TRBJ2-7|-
ASSVASRGHEQY
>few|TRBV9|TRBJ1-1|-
ASSVGAENTEAF
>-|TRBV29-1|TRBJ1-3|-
SVETRLSFSGNTIY
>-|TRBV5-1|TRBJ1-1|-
ASSSTQVNTEAF
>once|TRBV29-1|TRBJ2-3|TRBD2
SVHAGGVSTDTQY
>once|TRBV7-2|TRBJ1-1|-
ASSLGRSSTEAF
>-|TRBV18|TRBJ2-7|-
ASSPPPGFSYEQY
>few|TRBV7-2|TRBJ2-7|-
ASSLAGGGPIPY